The 6 T cell receptor beta chains given below trace back to one sample, sequenced in a study of T cells in Graves' hyperthyroidism and ophthalmopathy. RNA transcripts provided the source from which TCR beta CDR3 regions were amplified. In the first-round RT-PCR of the TCR CDR3, the HTBI primer set was used. TCRdb fed the multiplex PCR reads into MiXCR, producing one record per CDR3 protein. The repertoire holds around 700,000 distinct CDR3 sequences, with around 20% as singletons. Sequenced input: blood. All receptors come from a woman between 45 and 65 years old with Graves' hyperthyroidism that later progressed to Graves' ophthalmopathy.

This clonotype was observed a handful of times. The gene calls are TRBV9 and TRBJ2-3; maybe TRBD1 (5 bases). CDR3 length equals 15 residues. CDR1 and CDR2 (germline): SGDLS, YYNGEE. V lost 0 bases and J lost 1, with 9 bases in between. This CDR3 is CASSVVGAGTDTQYF. The CDR3 DNA follows: TGTGCCAGCAGCGTAGTAGGGGCCGGCACAGATACGCAGTATTTT. The complete variable domain, with remaining parts taken from reference TRBV9 and TRBJ2-3, reads DSGVTQTPKHLITATGQRVTLRCSPRSGDLSVYWYQQSLDQGLQFLIQYYNGEERAKGNILERFSAQQFPDLHSELNLSSLELGDSALYFCASSVVGAGTDTQYFGPGTRLTVL.

The rearrangement uses TRBV19 and TRBJ1-5, with D possibly matching TRBD1 (5 bases). Germline assignment: CDR1 LNHDA and CDR2 SQIVND (reference sequence). The CDR3 consists of 17 residues. The V end lost 6 bases, the J end lost 0 bases, and 18 bases lay between the germline ends. CDR3 protein: CASRLKNRDVSNQPQHF. The CDR3 DNA is TGTGCCAGTAGACTCAAAAATCGGGACGTTAGCAATCAGCCCCAGCATTTT.

This clonotype appeared a few times. V usage is TRBV6-6 and J usage is TRBJ1-1, with D possibly TRBD1 on 6 matching bases. V gave up 1 base and J gave up 5 bases, with 11 bases separating them. The CDR3 consists of 14 residues. Looked up from germline, CDR1 is MNHNY and CDR2 is SVGAGI (reference sequence). CDR3 sequence reads: CASSYYWGHTEAFF. CDR3 coding DNA: TGTGCCAGCAGTTACTACTGGGGACATACTGAAGCTTTCTTT.

This clonotype appeared many times. The chain combines TRBV11-3 with TRBJ2-3; 8 bases are shared with TRBD1. The V gene end was trimmed by 0 bases and the J gene end by 4 bases; junction bases not matched to a gene: 9. The germline gives CDR1 SGHNT, CDR2 YENEEA. The CDR3 consists of 17 residues. CDR3 sequence (DNA): TGTGCCAGCAGCTTAGATTCTGCGGACAGGGACGCAGATACGCAGTATTTT. Translating it yields CASSLDSADRDADTQYF.

This clonotype occurred a few times. This chain uses TRBV5-1 with TRBJ1-2; the D gene is possibly TRBD1 (5 bases). Germline V lookup: CDR1 SGHRS, CDR2 YFSETQ. V was cut by 4 bases and J by 0 bases, with 25 bases left in between. The CDR3 extends over 19 amino acids. The CDR3 coding sequence is TGCGCCAGCAGCCTCGGATTAGGGGCGGGACGGGTTACTAACTATGGCTACACCTTC. Encoded protein: CASSLGLGAGRVTNYGYTF. Based on the CDR3 plus reference TRBV5-1 and TRBJ1-2, the full variable domain is KAGVTQTPRYLIKTRGQQVTLSCSPISGHRSVSWYQQTPGQGLQFLFEYFSETQRNKGNFPGRFSGRQFSNSRSEMNVSTLELGDSALYLCASSLGLGAGRVTNYGYTFGSGTRLTVV.

This clonotype was seen a single time. The V call is TRBV19, the J call TRBJ1-5; D gene uncertain. The germline CDR1 and CDR2 sequences are LNHDA and SQIVND (reference sequence). Trimming removed 7 bases at V and 1 base at J, with 8 bases between. The length of the CDR3 is 13 residues. CDR3 region: CASTLTSNQPQHF. As DNA, the CDR3 is TGTGCCAGTACCTTAACCAGCAATCAGCCCCAGCATTTT.